The source of this T cell receptor (beta chain) is a study of blood T cells in healthy people across ages. PCR was performed a second time for 7 to 11 cycles using a sample-barcoded 5' primer and a J-beta primer mix. Per-sample output comprised a minimum of 2.5 million paired-end reads containing CDR3. TCRdb reprocessed the 5' RACE reads with MiXCR, giving one entry per CDR3 protein. Here the sample spans 700,000 to 950,000 distinct CDR3 sequences, roughly 64% being singletons. Findings of the study overall: PBMCs were not sorted, which prevented a conclusive comparison of naive versus antigen-experienced cells.

Germline CDR1 is DFQATT and CDR2 is SNEGSKA (reference sequence). V lost 5 bases, J lost 7 bases, and 16 bases stayed unmatched. The CDR3 consists of 17 residues. Comments on this clonotype: Its antigen is still unknown.

The TCR sequence derives from a man younger than 40 in good health. Sequenced sample: blood. This chain uses TRBV20-1 with TRBJ2-1; 11 bases match TRBD2. CDR3 bases: TGCAGTGCTCTAGCATGGGCTAGCGGGGGGAAGGGTAATGAGCAGTTCTTC. This translates into CSALAWASGGKGNEQFF.